These T cell receptor beta chains were read from a single sample in a study of T cells after yellow fever vaccination. TCRdb analysed the 5' RACE reads with MiXCR anew, one entry per CDR3 protein. The profile shows about 310,000 distinct CDR3 sequences, around 3.6% of them singletons. Material: PBMCs, obtained on the day of the yellow fever booster vaccination. Every receptor here comes from a man in his late teens or twenties who received the YFV17D yellow fever vaccine. Each CDR3 is given with its conserved first and last residue. Each record gives: V gene, clone size, J gene, D gene, CDR3 DNA, CDR3 protein. D genes are given only for firm matches. For some rows the clone size is stated as once, few or many, or as a class when expanded; others skip it.

v_gene: TRBV5-6; abundance: -; j_gene: TRBJ2-3; d_gene: -; CDR3nt: TGTGCCAGCAGCTTGGCACCCCGGCTCACAGATACGCAGTATTTT; CDR3aa: CASSLAPRLTDTQYF
v_gene: TRBV28; abundance: many; j_gene: TRBJ1-2; d_gene: -; CDR3nt: TGTGCCAGCAGTTCCTCTTCTTATGGCTACACCTTC; CDR3aa: CASSSSSYGYTF
v_gene: TRBV7-3; abundance: few; j_gene: TRBJ2-3; d_gene: TRBD2; CDR3nt: TGTGCCAGCAGCCCAGGGAGGTTTAGCGGGGCTAGCCTCGATACGCAGTATTTT; CDR3aa: CASSPGRFSGASLDTQYF
v_gene: TRBV20-1; abundance: many; j_gene: TRBJ1-5; d_gene: -; CDR3nt: TGCAGTGCTAGTTTAGGGGGGGTGAACAATCAGCCCCAGCATTTT; CDR3aa: CSASLGGVNNQPQHF
v_gene: TRBV12-3/TRBV12-4; abundance: few; j_gene: TRBJ1-5; d_gene: -; CDR3nt: TGTGCCAGCTCCACGCGGGACAGCAATCAGCCCCAGCATTTT; CDR3aa: CASSTRDSNQPQHF
v_gene: TRBV14; abundance: few; j_gene: TRBJ1-3; d_gene: -; CDR3nt: TGTGCCAGCAGCCAAGATCTCTCACTCTCTGGAAACACCATATATTTT; CDR3aa: CASSQDLSLSGNTIYF
v_gene: TRBV9; abundance: -; j_gene: TRBJ2-3; d_gene: TRBD2; CDR3nt: TGTGCCAGCAGCGTAGAGCCTAGCGGGTTCCGCACAGATACGCAGTATTTT; CDR3aa: CASSVEPSGFRTDTQYF
v_gene: TRBV7-9; abundance: -; j_gene: TRBJ1-1; d_gene: -; CDR3nt: TGTGCCAGCAGCTTACTGCCGGGAGTTAGCACTGAAGCTTTCTTT; CDR3aa: CASSLLPGVSTEAFF
v_gene: TRBV20-1; abundance: many; j_gene: TRBJ2-7; d_gene: TRBD1; CDR3nt: TGCAGTGCTCCCCTTGGCGGGACAGGACCTTACGAGCAGTACTTC; CDR3aa: CSAPLGGTGPYEQYF
v_gene: TRBV6-2/TRBV6-3; abundance: -; j_gene: TRBJ2-3; d_gene: -; CDR3nt: TGTGCCAGCAGTTACTCGACCCTACCGGGTTATAGCACAGATACGCAGTATTTT; CDR3aa: CASSYSTLPGYSTDTQYF
v_gene: TRBV2; abundance: few; j_gene: TRBJ1-4; d_gene: -; CDR3nt: TGTGCCAGCATTAATAATGAAAAACTGTTTTTT; CDR3aa: CASINNEKLFF
v_gene: TRBV7-2; abundance: many; j_gene: TRBJ2-1; d_gene: TRBD1; CDR3nt: TGTGCCAGCAGCTTAGTAGGACAGGGCGTCAATGAGCAGTTCTTC; CDR3aa: CASSLVGQGVNEQFF